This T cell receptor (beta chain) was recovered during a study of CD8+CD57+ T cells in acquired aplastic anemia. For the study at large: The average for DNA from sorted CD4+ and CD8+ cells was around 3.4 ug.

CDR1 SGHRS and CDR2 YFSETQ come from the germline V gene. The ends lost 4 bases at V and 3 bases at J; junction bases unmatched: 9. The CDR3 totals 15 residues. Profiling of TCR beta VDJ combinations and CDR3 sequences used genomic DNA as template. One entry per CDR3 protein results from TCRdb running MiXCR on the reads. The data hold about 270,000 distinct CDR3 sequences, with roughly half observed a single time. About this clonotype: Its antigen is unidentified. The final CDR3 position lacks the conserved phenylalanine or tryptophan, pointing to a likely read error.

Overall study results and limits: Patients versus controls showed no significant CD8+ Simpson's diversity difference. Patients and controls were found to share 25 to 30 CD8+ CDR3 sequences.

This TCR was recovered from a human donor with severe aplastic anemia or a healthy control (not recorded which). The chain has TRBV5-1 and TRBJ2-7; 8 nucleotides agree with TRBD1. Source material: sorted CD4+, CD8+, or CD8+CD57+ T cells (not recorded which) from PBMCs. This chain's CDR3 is CASSIGQGQSYEQYL. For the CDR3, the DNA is TGCGCCAGCAGCATAGGACAGGGACAGAGCTACGAGCAGTACTTA.